What follows are 8 T cell receptor beta chains derived from one specimen sequenced in a study of blood T cell repertoires in COVID-19 (TCRdb year 2020). The library was built by means of the immunoSEQ multiplex PCR assay. TCRdb retrieved this table from immuneACCESS and kept in-frame rearrangements only. Not all clones are present; in checked studies, unresolved V genes account for under half, and no reason is known for the remainder. The sample data list fewer than 350,000 clones, and 88% of these were observed just once. About 8.6% of the sample goes to the ten largest clones. Sample: peripheral blood. Source of these receptors: a young man with active or convalescent COVID-19.

The chain is built from TRBV9 and TRBJ2-1; 9 bases are shared with TRBD2. Germline CDR1 and CDR2: SGDLS and YYNGEE. Trimming cost V 2 bases and J 9 bases; bases outside gene matches: 9. The CDR3 extends over 15 amino acids. The DNA for the CDR3 is TGTGCCAGCAGCGTTTCGGCGGGGGGGATTGGTGAGCAGTTCTTC. As protein: CASSVSAGGIGEQFF.

V and J are TRBV16 and TRBJ1-4; no clear D. The CDR3 loop spans 15 amino acids. V lost 0 bases and J 3 bases, leaving 8 bases between the germline ends. In germline, CDR1 is KGHSY, CDR2 FQNENV. The DNA for the CDR3 is TGTGCCAGCAGCCAATCGAGAGGATCTAATGAAAAACTGTTTTTT. It yields the protein CASSQSRGSNEKLFF. The variable domain in full, with the rest retrieved from reference TRBV16 and TRBJ1-4, is GEEVAQTPKHLVRGEGQKAKLYCAPIKGHSYVFWYQQVLKNEFKFLISFQNENVFDETGMPKERFSAKCLPNSPCSLEIQATKLEDSAVYFCASSQSRGSNEKLFFGSGTQLSVL.

This chain uses TRBV18 with TRBJ1-1; the match to TRBD1 covers 7 bases. Germline V gene data show CDR1 as KGHSH and CDR2 as LQKENI. V gave up 6 bases and J gave up 3 bases; unmatched junction bases: 4. This CDR3 contains 13 residues. The CDR3 DNA sequence: TGTGCCAGCTCCTCAGGACAGGACACTGAAGCTTTCTTT. This translates into CASSSGQDTEAFF.

J is TRBJ1-2 and V is TRBV18; D might be TRBD1 (6 bases). V lost 3 bases, J lost 1 base, and 12 bases lay in between. The CDR3 consists of 15 residues. Germline CDR1 is KGHSH and CDR2 is LQKENI. This CDR3 is CASSPNRAGNYGYTF. The CDR3 DNA reads TGTGCCAGCTCACCTAACAGGGCCGGTAACTATGGCTACACCTTC.

This sequence joins TRBV7-4 and TRBJ2-5; TRBD2 aligns across 10 bases. The CDR3 has 15 residues. Germline CDR1 and CDR2: SGHVT and SQSDAQ. The CDR3 DNA reads TGTGCGGGGGAGCAAGCGGGGGGGCGGAAGGAGACCCAGTACTTC. Translated: CAGEQAGGRKETQYF.

The chain combines TRBV9 with TRBJ2-6; a weak D match, TRBD2 (6 bases). The V end lost 3 bases, the J end lost 0 bases, and 10 bases lay between the germline ends. Per the germline V gene, CDR1 is SGDLS and CDR2 is YYNGEE. The CDR3 consists of 16 residues. CDR3 sequence (DNA): TGTGCCAGCAGCGGGGGAGGTTTCTCTGGGGCCAACGTCCTGACTTTC. This codes for CASSGGGFSGANVLTF.

The rearrangement uses TRBV19 and TRBJ1-5; TRBD1 matches 8 bases. Germline V gene data show CDR1 as LNHDA and CDR2 as SQIVND (reference sequence). CDR3 length equals 19 residues. J was trimmed by 0 bases and V by 3 bases; bases with no gene match: 13. CDR3 sequence: CASSIYLRGPPNSNQPQHF. In DNA, the CDR3 is TGTGCCAGTAGTATCTATCTCAGGGGGCCCCCGAATAGCAATCAGCCCCAGCATTTT. The full variable domain, completed using reference TRBV19 and TRBJ1-5, is DGGITQSPKYLFRKEGQNVTLSCEQNLNHDAMYWYRQDPGQGLRLIYYSQIVNDFQKGDIAEGYSVSREKKESFPLTVTSAQKNPTAFYLCASSIYLRGPPNSNQPQHFGDGTRLSIL.

This clone was counted a few times. The genes are TRBV9 and TRBJ2-7, with D tentatively TRBD2 (6 bases). The CDR3 sequence is 14 residues long. Germline V CDR1 and CDR2: SGDLS, YYNGEE. With 4 bases removed from V and 0 bases from J, the gap between germline ends came to 11 bases. CDR3 amino acids: CASSPGTPSYEQYF. CDR3 in DNA: TGTGCCAGCAGCCCCGGGACTCCCTCCTACGAGCAGTACTTC.